This is a list of T cell receptor beta chains from one sample in a study of blood T cells in healthy people across ages. Each CDR3 protein gets one entry after TCRdb re-called the 5' RACE reads with MiXCR. In the table there are 1.5 million to 2 million distinct CDR3 sequences, under 30% of which are singletons. The material sequenced was blood. The receptors derive from a woman in her twenties or thirties in good health. CDR3s include the opening cysteine and the closing phenylalanine or tryptophan. The D gene is left open where the match is weak. Expanded clones are given a class, and other clones once, few, many or no size at all.

V,D,J,size,DNA,CDR3
TRBV5-1,NA,TRBJ1-1,NA,TGCGCCAGCAGGTTGTATGTTGGGGAGAACGCTGAAGCTTTCTTT,CASRLYVGENAEAFF
TRBV18,TRBD1,TRBJ1-1,NA,TGTGCCAGCTCACCATCTGCGAGACAGGGATCGAACACTGCAGCTTTCTTT,CASSPSARQGSNTAAFF
TRBV7-8,NA,TRBJ2-7,few,TGTGCCAGCAGCTTAGTTACGGGAGAGAACGAGCAGTACTTC,CASSLVTGENEQYF
TRBV20-1,TRBD2,TRBJ2-7,NA,TGCAGTGCTCGGTCCGGGACTAGCGGGAAAGCCGTCGGCGAGCAGTACTTC,CSARSGTSGKAVGEQYF
TRBV9,NA,TRBJ2-6,many,TGTGCCAGCAGCGTAGGGTCGCCGGGTTCTGGGGCCAACGTCCTGACTTTC,CASSVGSPGSGANVLTF
TRBV7-9,TRBD1,TRBJ2-7,NA,TGTGCCAGCGTTATAGGGGGCGGCCGAGAGCAGTACTTC,CASVIGGGREQYF
TRBV28,TRBD1,TRBJ1-3,NA,TGTGCCAGCAGTTTACCTAACCGACAGGGGAAAAACACCATATATTTT,CASSLPNRQGKNTIYF
TRBV11-2,NA,TRBJ2-5,few,TGTGCCAGCACTGAGGGGGGGGTGATGGATAGAGAGACCCAGTACTTC,CASTEGGVMDRETQYF
TRBV6-2/TRBV6-3,NA,TRBJ1-5,NA,TGTGCCAGCAGTTACGTCCAGCGGAATCAGCCCCAGCATTTT,CASSYVQRNQPQHF
TRBV6-6,TRBD2,TRBJ2-2,NA,TGTGCCAGCAGGCCGACTAGCGCGAACACCGGGGAGCTGTTTTTT,CASRPTSANTGELFF
TRBV28,NA,TRBJ1-1,few,TGTGCCAGCAGTTTCAGGGGAGGGTTTGAAGCTTTCTTT,CASSFRGGFEAFF
TRBV19,TRBD1,TRBJ1-6,few,TGTGCCAGTGATACAGGGGATTCCTATAATTCACCCCTCCACTTT,CASDTGDSYNSPLHF
TRBV20-1,NA,TRBJ2-7,NA,TGCAGTGCTAGTTCAGTGTCTTTCTCCTACGAGCAGTACTTC,CSASSVSFSYEQYF
TRBV10-2,TRBD1,TRBJ2-7,many,TGCGCCAGCAGTGAGCAGGGGGCATCCTACGAGCAGTACTTC,CASSEQGASYEQYF
TRBV2,NA,TRBJ2-7,few,TGTGCCAGCAGTGAAATCAGGGCCTACGAGCAGTACTTC,CASSEIRAYEQYF
TRBV6-1,NA,TRBJ2-5,few,TGTGCCAGCAGTGTTTTTGGGCGCGCGGAGGCCCAGTACTTC,CASSVFGRAEAQYF
TRBV7-2,NA,TRBJ1-5,NA,TGTGCCAGCAGCCCAGAGAGAGGGGCTGAGCCCCAGCATTTT,CASSPERGAEPQHF
TRBV12-3/TRBV12-4,NA,TRBJ2-1,NA,TGTGCCAGCAGTCCCGAACGGGCTTCCTACAATGAGCAGTTCTTC,CASSPERASYNEQFF
TRBV12-3/TRBV12-4,NA,TRBJ2-1,NA,TGTGCCGGCAGTTTTTACGGCGGGAACAATGAGCAGTTCTTC,CAGSFYGGNNEQFF
TRBV12-3/TRBV12-4,TRBD2,TRBJ2-1,NA,TGTGCCAGCAGACCGGGGGAGCTAGCGGGAGGGACTGGGGATGAGCAGTTCTTC,CASRPGELAGGTGDEQFF